This TCR beta chain was recovered during a study of T cell responses to AZD1222 COVID-19 vaccine. Study-wide results and limits: With dominance at 160-218 and 743-854, vaccine-associated CD4 TCRs spanned spike. Repertoires were obtained solely post-peak T cell response.

Of note for this clone: The antigen is not known.

TCRdb's table, derived via immunoSEQ multiplex PCR, lists solely in-frame clones and lacks some. The sample consists of about 93,000 clones, 80% to 90% of them appearing once. The V and J ends lost 0 bases and 4 bases respectively, with 12 bases between them. CDR1 and CDR2 (germline): LGHNA, YNFKEQ. CDR3 size: 15 residues. The source is an adult in good health. Sequenced material: peripheral blood, taken on day 0 of AZD1222 vaccination. The chain joins TRBV4-2 to TRBJ1-2; possibly TRBD1 for D (5 bases). The CDR3 DNA reads TGTGCCAGCAGCCAAGACGCGGGGCGGTCCTATGGCTACACCTTC. This sequence encodes CASSQDAGRSYGYTF.